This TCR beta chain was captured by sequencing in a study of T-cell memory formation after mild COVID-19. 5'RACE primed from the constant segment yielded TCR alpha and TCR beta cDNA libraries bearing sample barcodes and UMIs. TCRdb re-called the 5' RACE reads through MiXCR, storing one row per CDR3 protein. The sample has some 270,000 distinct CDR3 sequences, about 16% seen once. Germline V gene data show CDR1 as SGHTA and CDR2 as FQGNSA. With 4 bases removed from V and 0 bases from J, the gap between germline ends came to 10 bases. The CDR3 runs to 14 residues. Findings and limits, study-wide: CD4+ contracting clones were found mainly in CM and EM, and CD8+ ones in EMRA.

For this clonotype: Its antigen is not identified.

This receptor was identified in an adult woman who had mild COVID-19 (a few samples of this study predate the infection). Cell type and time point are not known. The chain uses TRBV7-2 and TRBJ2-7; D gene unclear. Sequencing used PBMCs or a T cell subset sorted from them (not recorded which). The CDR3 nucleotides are TGTGCCAGCAGCTCCATACGGAGCTCCTACGAGCAGTACTTC. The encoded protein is CASSSIRSSYEQYF.